This passage covers 14 T cell receptor beta chains from one sample sequenced in a study of blood T cell repertoires in COVID-19. Assay: immunoSEQ multiplex PCR; the TCRdb copy retains only in-frame clones and omits some. The sample records about 68,000 clones, 70% to 80% being singletons. The sequenced sample was peripheral blood. These receptors all come from a human donor in a cohort sampled during active COVID-19.

In its sample, this clone was seen once. The V call is TRBV12-5, the J call TRBJ2-3; possible D gene TRBD2, 6 bases. CDR1 LGHNT and CDR2 FRNRAP come from the germline V gene. There are 15 residues in the CDR3. V lost 4 bases, J lost 2 bases, and 13 bases lay in between. CDR3 bases: TGTGCTAGTGGTTCCAGTAGGACTATCACAGATACGCAGTATTTT. This gives the protein CASGSSRTITDTQYF.

This chain uses TRBV15 with TRBJ2-2; 15 bases fit TRBD2. V trimming: 4 bases; J trimming: 3 bases; junction bases outside the gene matches: 9. The CDR3 runs 19 residues. From germline, CDR1 is LNHNV and CDR2 YYDKDF (reference sequence). The CDR3 is CATSIGLAGGQVDTGELFF. The CDR3 DNA sequence: TGTGCCACCAGCATCGGACTAGCGGGAGGGCAGGTGGACACCGGGGAGCTGTTTTTT.

The rearrangement links TRBV18 to TRBJ1-6; 7 nucleotides align to TRBD1. The CDR3 totals 17 residues. Germline assignment: CDR1 KGHSH and CDR2 LQKENI. The trim removed 4 bases at V and 8 bases at J, leaving 14 bases unmatched. CDR3 sequence reads: CASSRQGWGLPDSPLHF. CDR3 sequence (DNA): TGTGCCAGCTCACGACAGGGATGGGGGCTCCCGGATTCACCCCTCCACTTT.

This clone turned up a few times. V is TRBV5-1 and J is TRBJ1-6; D might be TRBD1 (6 bases). The germline gives CDR1 SGHRS, CDR2 YFSETQ. V shed 0 bases and J shed 6 bases, with 10 bases lying between them. The CDR3 covers 15 residues. CDR3 region: CASSLDRARNSPLHF. The CDR3 bases are TGCGCCAGCAGCTTGGACAGGGCACGTAATTCACCCCTCCACTTT. The complete variable domain, with remaining parts taken from reference TRBV5-1 and TRBJ1-6, reads KAGVTQTPRYLIKTRGQQVTLSCSPISGHRSVSWYQQTPGQGLQFLFEYFSETQRNKGNFPGRFSGRQFSNSRSEMNVSTLELGDSALYLCASSLDRARNSPLHFGNGTRLTVT.

This clone was seen once. This chain connects TRBV10-1 to TRBJ2-7, with 10 bases lining up with TRBD1. The CDR3 runs to 17 residues. After removal of 2 bases from V and 3 bases from J, the junction contained 10 bases not matched to a gene. The germline V gene has CDR1 WNHNN and CDR2 SYGVQD (reference sequence). The CDR3 DNA reads TGCGCCAGCAGTGAGGCGGGTAGGGACAGGGGCTTCTACGAGCAGTACGTC. Residues: CASSEAGRDRGFYEQYV.

V is TRBV9 and J is TRBJ2-1, with TRBD1 identical over 8 bases. The germline V gene encodes CDR1 SGDLS and CDR2 YYNGEE. The CDR3 has 15 amino acids. V shed 4 bases and J 4 bases; nucleotides not matched to a gene: 7. CDR3 region: CASSPTGQGYNEQFF. For the CDR3, the DNA is TGTGCCAGCAGCCCCACCGGACAGGGATACAATGAGCAGTTCTTC. Combining the CDR3 with reference TRBV9 and TRBJ2-1 gives the whole variable domain DSGVTQTPKHLITATGQRVTLRCSPRSGDLSVYWYQQSLDQGLQFLIQYYNGEERAKGNILERFSAQQFPDLHSELNLSSLELGDSALYFCASSPTGQGYNEQFFGPGTRLTVL.

The chain has TRBV18 and TRBJ1-5, with D possibly TRBD1 on 5 matching bases. V was clipped by 5 bases and J by 5 bases, with 10 bases between them. The germline gives CDR1 KGHSH, CDR2 LQKENI. The CDR3 contains 13 residues. In DNA, the CDR3 is TGTGCCAGCTCAGCAGACAGTTATCAGCCCCAGCATTTT. Protein product: CASSADSYQPQHF.

The chain links TRBV24-1 to TRBJ2-2, with a possible D match to TRBD2 (7 bases). This CDR3 is 16 amino acids long. In germline, CDR1 is KGHDR, CDR2 SFDVKD. Trimming cost V 4 bases and J 7 bases, with 18 bases left between them. CDR3 sequence reads: CATSDLWGGPHGELFF. Written as DNA, the CDR3 is TGTGCCACCAGTGACTTGTGGGGGGGGCCCCACGGGGAGCTGTTTTTT.

The V call is TRBV3-1 (or the pseudogene TRBV3-2), the J call TRBJ1-2; 9 positions agree with TRBD1. CDR1 is LGHDT and CDR2 is YNNKEL in the germline V gene (reference sequence). V shed 3 bases and J 8 bases; nucleotides not matched to a gene: 4. CDR3 length: 13 amino acids. DNA for the CDR3: TGTGCCAGCAGCCAGGCCGGGACAGGGGGCTACACCTTC. Protein sequence: CASSQAGTGGYTF.

The V and J genes are TRBV25-1 and TRBJ2-7; 7 nucleotides match TRBD1. Germline lookup yields CDR1 MGHDK and CDR2 SYGVNS. With 2 bases clipped from V and 2 bases from J, the junction kept 6 bases outside the gene matches. The CDR3 runs to 15 residues. CDR3 sequence (DNA): TGTGCCAGCAGTGAACGGCGAGACAGGGCCTACGAGCAGTACGTC. Translating gives CASSERRDRAYEQYV.

The CDR3 sequence: CASSISPDRGNTGELFF. In nucleotides, the CDR3 is TGTGCCAGTAGTATTTCTCCGGACAGGGGAAACACCGGGGAGCTGTTTTTT. This chain connects TRBV19 to TRBJ2-2; the match to TRBD1 covers 9 bases. Per germline, CDR1 LNHDA and CDR2 SQIVND (reference sequence). This CDR3 has 17 residues. The J segment lost 2 bases and the V segment lost 3 bases, leaving 7 bases of the junction unmatched.

This chain links TRBV18 with TRBJ1-1; D is unclear. V was pared by 4 bases and J by 3 bases, with 9 bases between. The CDR3 is made up of 13 amino acids. The V gene's germline CDR1 is KGHSH and CDR2 LQKENI. CDR3 loop: CASSQREDTEAFF. The DNA for the CDR3 is TGTGCCAGCTCACAGCGGGAGGACACTGAAGCTTTCTTT.

The chain has TRBV5-5 and TRBJ1-6; D remains unclear. The germline V and J ends were trimmed by 1 base and 7 bases, with 9 bases remaining between them. Germline V CDR1 and CDR2: SGHKS, YYEKEE (reference sequence). The length of the CDR3 is 14 residues. The DNA of the CDR3 is TGTGCCAGCAGCTTGAACTCCAGGAATTCACCCCTCCACTTT. Protein: CASSLNSRNSPLHF.

The chain has TRBV9 and TRBJ2-6, with TRBD1 matching 10 bases. The CDR3 runs to 17 residues. The V and J ends lost 4 bases and 1 base, in that order; junction bases with no gene match: 5. The germline V gene has CDR1 SGDLS and CDR2 YYNGEE. DNA for the CDR3: TGTGCCAGCAGCACCGACAGGGGGCCATCTGGGGCCAACGTCCTGACTTTC. It is translated as CASSTDRGPSGANVLTF.